This TCR beta chain appears in the sequencing data of a study of blood T cell repertoires in COVID-19. Method: immunoSEQ multiplex PCR; TCRdb's copy keeps in-frame clones and lacks some. The top ten hold around 3.5% of the sample, which has more than 300,000 clones, under 95% seen once. CDR1 and CDR2 from the germline V gene are KGHSH and LQKENI. There are 16 residues in the CDR3. Losses at the gene ends were 3 bases for V and 3 bases for J; bases not matched to a gene: 6. Material for sequencing was peripheral blood. The V call is TRBV18, the J call TRBJ2-4, with 9 bases aligning to TRBD1. The clonotype was recovered from a woman aged 18-35 years who had recovered from COVID-19. The CDR3 is CASSPGDRVVKNIQYF. The CDR3 bases are TGTGCCAGCTCACCCGGGGACAGGGTAGTCAAAAACATTCAGTACTTC.